The 21 T cell receptor beta chains presented below share a single source sample, sequenced in a study of CD8 T cells in ankylosing spondylitis. No antigen has been identified for these receptors. TCRdb fed the 5' RACE reads into MiXCR, producing one record per CDR3 protein. The profile shows about 510,000 distinct CDR3 sequences, 5.3% of them singletons. Study-wide results and limits: Roughly 8 highly homologous variants made up a TCR beta motif, and this motif appeared characteristic of ankylosing spondylitis blood.

The sample consisted of blood, either unsorted or a sorted T cell fraction (not recorded which). These receptors came from a male donor with ankylosing spondylitis.

This clonotype was counted ten times or more. This chain connects TRBV6-1 to TRBJ1-2, with D perhaps matching TRBD1 (6 bases). This CDR3 is built from 15 residues. V dropped 5 bases and J dropped 1 base, with 14 bases sitting between them. Germline V lookup: CDR1 MNHNS, CDR2 SASEGT. CDR3 protein: CASSPTGSINYGYTF. CDR3 DNA: TGTGCCAGCAGTCCCACAGGGTCCATTAACTATGGCTACACCTTC.

This clonotype was picked up many times. V is TRBV11-1 and J is TRBJ2-7; 7 nucleotides match TRBD2. CDR3 length: 18 amino acids. The germline CDR1 and CDR2 sequences are SGHAT and FQDESV (reference sequence). V lost 2 bases, J lost 1 base, and 14 bases stayed unmatched. CDR3 bases: TGTGCCAGCAGCTTATGGGTTGCTTCGGGGGGACTGTCCTACGAGCAGTACTTC. This codes for CASSLWVASGGLSYEQYF.

There are many counts of this clonotype. The rearrangement uses TRBV7-2 and TRBJ2-1; 9 bases are shared with TRBD2. The V gene end was trimmed by 2 bases and the J gene end by 8 bases; junction bases not matched to a gene: 7. Germline CDR1 reads SGHTA; CDR2 reads FQGNSA. The CDR3 has 15 amino acids. The CDR3 loop is CASSLRASGTYEQFF. The CDR3 bases are TGTGCCAGCAGCTTAAGGGCTAGCGGGACTTATGAGCAGTTCTTC.

This clonotype occurred many times. This chain links TRBV19 with TRBJ1-5; D possibly corresponds to TRBD1 (6 bases). The CDR3 covers 15 residues. V lost 4 bases and J 4 bases, leaving 14 bases between the germline ends. From germline, CDR1 is LNHDA and CDR2 SQIVND (reference sequence). CDR3 DNA: TGTGCCAGTAGTAATCCGGGGGCGGGAAATCAGCCCCAGCATTTT. Amino acid sequence: CASSNPGAGNQPQHF.

This clonotype was counted at least ten times. The chain couples TRBV24-1 to TRBJ2-1; weak D call: TRBD2 (5 bases). Trimming left V 5 bases short and J 9 bases short, with 16 bases between. Germline V gene sequence: CDR1 KGHDR, CDR2 SFDVKD. The CDR3 is 14 residues long. CDR3 bases: TGTGCCACCAGTGGGGAGTGGCCCGGGATTGAGCAGTTCTTC. This codes for CATSGEWPGIEQFF.

This clonotype was counted at least ten times. The chain has TRBV7-2 and TRBJ1-5, with 9 bases identical to TRBD1. Germline CDR1 is SGHTA and CDR2 is FQGNSA. Trimming took 4 bases from V and 3 from J; bases not matched to a gene: 4. CDR3 length: 15 amino acids. As DNA, the CDR3 is TGTGCCAGCAGCTCTCGGACAGGGGTCAATCAGCCCCAGCATTTT. Encoded protein: CASSSRTGVNQPQHF.

This clonotype showed up many times. CDR3 nucleotides: TGCGCCAGCAGCTTGGAGAATTTCATCGCAGGGGCCTACGAGCAGTACTTC. Encoded protein: CASSLENFIAGAYEQYF. V and J are TRBV5-1 and TRBJ2-7; D may be TRBD1 (6 bases). Germline V lookup: CDR1 SGHRS, CDR2 YFSETQ. The CDR3 totals 17 residues. V gave up 0 bases and J gave up 2 bases, with 18 bases separating them.

This clonotype was recorded many times. J is TRBJ2-7 and V is TRBV10-3; 9 bases map to TRBD1. The J segment lost 3 bases and the V segment lost 10 bases, leaving 19 bases of the junction unmatched. Germline-derived CDR1 and CDR2 are ENHRY and SYGVKD. This CDR3 region has 17 residues. As DNA, the CDR3 is TGTGCCACCCGAGGGGACAGGGCCTCCACTCTACTCTACGAGCAGTACTTC. This translates into CATRGDRASTLLYEQYF.

This clonotype appeared many times. The chain employs TRBV6-5 and TRBJ1-1, with D unclear. V was shortened by 0 bases and J by 1 base, with 6 bases between the two germline ends. The CDR3 covers 14 residues. Germline V gene lookup returns CDR1 MNHEY and CDR2 SVGAGI. The CDR3 nucleotides are TGTGCCAGCAGTTACTCGATGGCGAACACTGAAGCTTTCTTT. Protein: CASSYSMANTEAFF.

At least ten counts were recorded for this clonotype. The rearrangement uses TRBV7-2 and TRBJ1-1, with D maybe TRBD1 (5 bases). V lost 2 bases, J lost 3 bases, and 13 bases lay in between. The length of the CDR3 is 15 residues. From germline, CDR1 is SGHTA and CDR2 FQGNSA. The CDR3 region is CASSLMRVGDTEAFF. Here the CDR3 DNA reads TGTGCCAGCAGCTTAATGAGGGTGGGGGACACTGAAGCTTTCTTT. Together with reference TRBV7-2 and TRBJ1-1, the CDR3 gives the full variable domain: GAGVSQSPSNKVTEKGKDVELRCDPISGHTALYWYRQSLGQGLEFLIYFQGNSAPDKSGLPSDRFSAERTGGSVSTLTIQRTQQEDSAVYLCASSLMRVGDTEAFFGQGTRLTVV.

The sample holds many counts of this clonotype. The V gene is TRBV4-3, the J gene TRBJ1-2, with D tentatively TRBD1 (5 bases). The CDR3 runs to 13 residues. V was cut by 0 bases and J by 8 bases, with 10 bases left in between. Germline CDR1 and CDR2: LGHNA and YSLEER. This CDR3 is CASSQDRGAGYTF. CDR3 nucleotide sequence: TGCGCCAGCAGCCAAGATCGTGGGGCGGGCTACACCTTC.

The CDR3: CASSITGSEKLFF. In nucleotides, the CDR3 is TGTGCCAGTAGTATAACCGGGAGTGAAAAACTGTTTTTT. The chain couples TRBV19 to TRBJ1-4; D uncertain. This CDR3 contains 13 residues. V lost 2 bases and J lost 7, with 8 bases in between. The germline gives CDR1 LNHDA, CDR2 SQIVND (reference sequence).

This clonotype was picked up many times. This rearrangement joins TRBV6-1 to TRBJ1-2, with 7 bases lining up with TRBD1. The CDR3 runs 15 residues. V shed 6 bases and J 7 bases; nucleotides not matched to a gene: 14. Germline CDR1 reads MNHNS; CDR2 reads SASEGT. This CDR3 is CASRHRDSTLRGYTF. The CDR3 DNA sequence: TGTGCCAGCAGGCACCGGGACAGTACCCTCCGTGGCTACACCTTC.

There are many counts of this clonotype. For the CDR3, the DNA is TGCAGCGTTGAAGCCAACGCAGATACGCAGTATTTT. It yields the protein CSVEANADTQYF. The V call is TRBV29-1, the J call TRBJ2-3; no definite D call. The length of the CDR3 is 12 residues. V shed 1 base and J shed 4 bases, with 6 bases lying between them. Germline V lookup: CDR1 SQVTM, CDR2 ANQGSEA.

This clonotype occurred many times. The chain couples TRBV15 to TRBJ2-7; D is uncertain. Germline V gene sequence: CDR1 LNHNV, CDR2 YYDKDF (reference sequence). This CDR3 contains 14 residues. Trimming stripped 3 bases from V and 3 bases from J, with 12 bases between. CDR3 sequence (DNA): TGTGCCACCAGCAGGTGGAAAGAGAGCTACGAGCAGTACTTC. Translated, it gives CATSRWKESYEQYF.

This clonotype was observed at least ten times. The rearrangement joins TRBV4-2 to TRBJ2-1; 10 bases are shared with TRBD2. The CDR3 consists of 16 residues. Per germline, CDR1 LGHNA and CDR2 YNFKEQ. The V segment lost 6 bases and the J segment 9 bases; nucleotides outside the gene matches: 14. This chain's CDR3 is CASRHITGLAGAEQFF. The CDR3 bases are TGTGCCAGCAGACACATCACGGGGCTAGCGGGAGCTGAGCAGTTCTTC.

This clonotype was seen repeatedly, ten times or more. The V gene is TRBV6-2 or TRBV6-3, the J gene TRBJ1-2; D remains unclear. CDR1 is MNHEY and CDR2 is SVGEGT in the germline V gene. V dropped 6 bases and J dropped 2 bases, with 10 bases sitting between them. This CDR3 spans 13 amino acids. The CDR3 region has the DNA TGTGCCAGCAGGTCCGAGGGCAACTATGGCTACACCTTC. The encoded protein is CASRSEGNYGYTF.

This clonotype has ten or more counts. Compared with germline, one end of the junction differs, possibly owing to a read error. This chain joins TRBV20-1 and TRBJ2-1; 9 positions match TRBD1. The CDR3 spans 11 residues. Germline CDR1 reads DFQATT; CDR2 reads SNEGSKA (reference sequence). The CDR3 nucleotides are TGCAGTGCTAGAGACCGGGACAGGGCTGTCTTC. It translates to CSARDRDRAVF.

This clonotype has only a few counts. This chain uses TRBV5-1 with TRBJ2-7; 7 nucleotides align to TRBD2. The V segment lost 2 bases and the J segment 3 bases; nucleotides outside the gene matches: 5. The germline gives CDR1 SGHRS, CDR2 YFSETQ. The CDR3 sequence is 14 residues long. The CDR3 region is CASSFGRGYYEQYF. CDR3 nucleotide sequence: TGCGCCAGCAGCTTTGGGCGGGGGTACTACGAGCAGTACTTC.

The sample holds a few counts of this clonotype. V gene TRBV13 combines with J gene TRBJ2-1; no clear D. Trimming removed 5 bases from V and 0 bases from J, with 11 bases in between. CDR3 length equals 15 residues. Germline lookup yields CDR1 PRHDT and CDR2 FYEKMQ (reference sequence). The CDR3 loop reads CASSTTQSSYNEQFF. DNA of the CDR3: TGTGCCAGCAGCACGACCCAGAGCTCCTACAATGAGCAGTTCTTC.

This clonotype has more than one count but fewer than ten. The CDR3: CASSARPLADTQYF. DNA for the CDR3: TGTGCCAGCAGCGCCCGTCCCCTGGCGGATACGCAGTATTTT. The chain recombines TRBV3-1 with TRBJ2-3; D uncertain. The V gene lost 5 bases and the J gene lost 6 bases, with 15 bases spanning the gap. Germline V gene data show CDR1 as LGHDT and CDR2 as YNNKEL (reference sequence). This CDR3 region has 14 residues.